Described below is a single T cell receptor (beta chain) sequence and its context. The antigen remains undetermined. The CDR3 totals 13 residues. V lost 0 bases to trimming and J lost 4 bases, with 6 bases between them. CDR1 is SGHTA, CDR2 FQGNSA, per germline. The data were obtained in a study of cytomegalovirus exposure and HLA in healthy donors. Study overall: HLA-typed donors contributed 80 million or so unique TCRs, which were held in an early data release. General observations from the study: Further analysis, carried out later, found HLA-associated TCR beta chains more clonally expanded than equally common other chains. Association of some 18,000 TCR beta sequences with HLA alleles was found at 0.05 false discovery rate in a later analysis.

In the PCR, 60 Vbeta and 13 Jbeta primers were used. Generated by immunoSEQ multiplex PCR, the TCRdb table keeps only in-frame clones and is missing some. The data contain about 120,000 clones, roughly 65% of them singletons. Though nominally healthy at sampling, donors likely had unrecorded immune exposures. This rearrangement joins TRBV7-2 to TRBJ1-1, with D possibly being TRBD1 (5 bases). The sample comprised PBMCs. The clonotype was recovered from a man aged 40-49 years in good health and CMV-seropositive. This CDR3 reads CASSLAQGTEAFF. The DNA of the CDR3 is TGTGCCAGCAGCTTAGCCCAGGGCACTGAAGCTTTCTTT.